This passage covers 17 T cell receptor beta chains from one sample sequenced in a study of shared clonotypes between healthy human individuals. It was CD45RO-negative cells, positively selected for CCR7, that made up naive CD8 cells, with terminally differentiated effector memory CD45RA+ cells excluded. Using immunoSEQ multiplex PCR, the repertoire was profiled, and TCRdb retains in-frame clones only, with some absent. The table has about 2.2 million clones, roughly 91% seen once. The sample was naive CD8+ T cells from PBMCs. These receptors originate from a young man in good health. Some clones in this sample may be carry-over from other donors' samples.

CDR3 sequence: CASSSLDSIYEQYF. The DNA for the CDR3 is TGTGCCAGCAGTTCCTTGGACAGTATCTACGAGCAGTACTTC. The chain combines TRBV28 with TRBJ2-7; D perhaps matches TRBD1 (6 bases). V was clipped by 4 bases and J by 3 bases, with 13 bases between them. This CDR3 has 14 residues. Germline lookup yields CDR1 MDHEN and CDR2 SYDVKM. The full variable domain, rest sourced from reference TRBV28 and TRBJ2-7, is DVKVTQSSRYLVKRTGEKVFLECVQDMDHENMFWYRQDPGLGLRLIYFSYDVKMKEKGDIPEGYSVSREKKERFSLILESASTNQTSMYLCASSSLDSIYEQYFGPGTRLTVT.

The chain is built from TRBV29-1 and TRBJ2-1; 8 positions agree with TRBD1. This CDR3 is built from 14 residues. The V segment lost 8 bases and the J segment 3 bases; nucleotides outside the gene matches: 9. CDR1 is SQVTM, CDR2 ANQGSEA, per germline. DNA for the CDR3: TGCAGCACTGAAGGTGGACAGGGCTACAATGAGCAGTTCTTC. Its translation: CSTEGGQGYNEQFF.

The chain carries TRBV7-2 and TRBJ2-7, with 9 bases aligning to TRBD1. V lost 3 bases to trimming and J lost 7 bases; unmatched junction nucleotides: 1. This CDR3 has 12 residues. Germline loops: CDR1 SGHTA, CDR2 FQGNSA. The CDR3 bases are TGTGCCAGCAGCTTTGGACAGGGGGAGCAGTACTTC. Encoded protein: CASSFGQGEQYF.

This chain connects TRBV19 to TRBJ1-5, with D possibly being TRBD1 (5 bases). In germline, CDR1 is LNHDA, CDR2 SQIVND (reference sequence). V was pared by 3 bases and J by 5 bases, with 11 bases between. The CDR3 spans 14 residues. This CDR3 reads CASSISRADQPQHF. CDR3 nucleotide sequence: TGTGCCAGTAGTATCTCCAGGGCTGATCAGCCCCAGCATTTT. Drawing the rest from reference TRBV19 and TRBJ1-5, the complete variable domain is DGGITQSPKYLFRKEGQNVTLSCEQNLNHDAMYWYRQDPGQGLRLIYYSQIVNDFQKGDIAEGYSVSREKKESFPLTVTSAQKNPTAFYLCASSISRADQPQHFGDGTRLSIL.

This sequence joins TRBV28 and TRBJ2-7; 9 nucleotides agree with TRBD1. CDR3 length: 14 residues. Trimming removed 7 bases from V and 4 bases from J; junction bases left unmatched: 8. Per the germline V gene, CDR1 is MDHEN and CDR2 is SYDVKM. Here the CDR3 DNA reads TGTGCCAGCAACCTTCCCGGGACAGGGTACGAGCAGTACTTC. It codes for CASNLPGTGYEQYF.

Notes on this clone: In the same sample, other DNA sequences code for this CDR3. The V gene is TRBV4-3, the J gene TRBJ2-1; the D is unclear. The CDR3 is 14 residues long. CDR1 is LGHNA, CDR2 YSLEER, per germline. V lost 1 base, J lost 4 bases, and 8 bases lay in between. CDR3 nucleotide sequence: TGCGCCAGCAGCCAAGTCGGCCGGTACAATGAGCAGTTCTTC. Its protein product is CASSQVGRYNEQFF.

This chain connects TRBV4-1 to TRBJ2-7; D uncertain. Germline values: CDR1 MGHRA, CDR2 YSYEKL. The CDR3 is 14 amino acids. V lost 0 bases and J 3 bases, leaving 9 bases between the germline ends. The CDR3 region has the DNA TGCGCCAGCAGCCAAGATCTTGAATTCTACGAGCAGTACTTC. Residues: CASSQDLEFYEQYF.

The CDR3 nucleotides are TGTGCCAGCAGTTTGTCACGCTACAATGAGCAGTTCTTC. This translates into CASSLSRYNEQFF. The rearrangement links TRBV28 to TRBJ2-1; D unresolved. The CDR3 length is 13 residues. Germline assignment: CDR1 MDHEN and CDR2 SYDVKM. Trimming took 3 bases from V and 3 from J, leaving 6 bases between them.

The chain joins TRBV4-1 to TRBJ1-2; D is unclear. The V gene lost 3 bases and the J gene lost 4 bases, with 15 bases spanning the gap. The germline gives CDR1 MGHRA, CDR2 YSYEKL. The CDR3 length is 15 residues. The chain's CDR3 is CASSQEGSPRYGYTF. The CDR3 DNA follows: TGCGCCAGCAGCCAGGAGGGCAGCCCGCGCTATGGCTACACCTTC.

This chain joins TRBV25-1 and TRBJ1-5; D uncertain. This CDR3 has 12 residues. V was cut by 5 bases and J by 0 bases, with 2 bases left in between. Looked up from germline, CDR1 is MGHDK and CDR2 is SYGVNS. The CDR3 coding sequence is TGTGCCAGCAGTAATAGCAATCAGCCCCAGCATTTT. It codes for CASSNSNQPQHF.

The V gene is TRBV5-4, the J gene TRBJ2-1, with D perhaps being TRBD1 or TRBD2 (5 bases each). Trimming took 7 bases from V and 8 from J, leaving 19 bases between them. The germline V gene encodes CDR1 SGHNT and CDR2 YYREEE (reference sequence). CDR3 size: 14 residues. This CDR3 is CASGPRANGDEQFF. CDR3 DNA: TGTGCCAGCGGCCCCAGGGCCAACGGGGATGAGCAGTTCTTC.

The rearrangement links TRBV4-3 to TRBJ2-3; tentatively, D is TRBD2 (5 bases). This CDR3 is 16 amino acids long. Trimming shortened V by 0 bases and J by 0 bases, and 10 bases separated the two germline ends. CDR1 and CDR2 from the germline V gene are LGHNA and YSLEER. The CDR3 DNA is TGCGCCAGCAGCCAAGATAACGGCGGGAGCACAGATACGCAGTATTTT. Amino acid sequence: CASSQDNGGSTDTQYF.

The chain carries TRBV9 and TRBJ1-2; the D gene is possibly TRBD1 (6 bases). Per germline, CDR1 SGDLS and CDR2 YYNGEE. The CDR3 loop spans 17 amino acids. Trimming removed 0 bases from V and 4 bases from J, with 19 bases in between. CDR3 coding DNA: TGTGCCAGCAGCGTAGGTTTTGATGGGGGCCCCACCTATGGCTACACCTTC. This gives the protein CASSVGFDGGPTYGYTF.

About this clone: At one boundary the junction diverges from the germline segment, which might be a read error. The V call is TRBV15, the J call TRBJ2-5, with 7 nucleotides matching TRBD1. Germline V gives CDR1 LNHNV, CDR2 YYDKDF (reference sequence). The CDR3 length is 16 residues. The CDR3 spells CATRRGAGGIGETQYF. DNA for the CDR3: TGTGCCACCAGAAGAGGCGCAGGGGGTATTGGAGAGACCCAGTACTTC.

The chain carries TRBV2 and TRBJ2-7; 7 bases are shared with TRBD2. V dropped 6 bases and J dropped 0; count of bases not matched to a gene: 5. Germline lookup yields CDR1 SNHLY and CDR2 FYNNEI. This CDR3 has 14 amino acids. In DNA, the CDR3 is TGTGCCAGCAGGGAGCGGGAAAGCTCCTACGAGCAGTACTTC. It translates to CASRERESSYEQYF.

The chain's CDR3 is CASSAGFWEQFF. CDR3 sequence (DNA): TGTGCCAGCAGTGCCGGTTTCTGGGAGCAGTTCTTC. The chain has TRBV2 and TRBJ2-1; D is ambiguous. V lost 4 bases to trimming and J lost 10 bases, with 11 bases between them. Germline V lookup: CDR1 SNHLY, CDR2 FYNNEI. This CDR3 contains 12 residues.

In nucleotides, the CDR3 is TGTGCCAGCACCGGGGACAGGGAAACTCCAGAGACCCAGTACTTC. Protein product: CASTGDRETPETQYF. V is TRBV11-2 and J is TRBJ2-5, with 9 bases fitting TRBD1. CDR1 is SGHAT, CDR2 FQNNGV, per germline. This CDR3 comprises 15 residues. Unmatched junction bases numbered 10, after V lost 7 bases and J lost 4 bases.